These T cell receptor beta chains were read from a single sample in a study of blood T cell repertoires in COVID-19. The repertoire was sequenced with immunoSEQ multiplex PCR; TCRdb's copy has only in-frame clones and lacks some. The sample has 120,000 or so clones; approximately 71% are singletons. Source material: peripheral blood. These receptors came from a woman aged 70-85 years with acute or convalescent COVID-19. Both conserved end residues are part of each CDR3. The order of the fields is CDR3 protein, CDR3 DNA, V gene, clone size, D gene, J gene. A D gene is named only where the DNA matches it firmly. Clone size is not always given. Where it is, it says once, few, many or a class for expanded clones.

cdr3_aa: CATSRTGVTNFDGYTF
cdr3_nt: TGTGCCACCAGCCGGACAGGGGTTACAAACTTCGATGGCTACACCTTC
v_call: TRBV24-1
clone_size: NA
d_call: TRBD1
j_call: TRBJ1-2

cdr3_aa: CASSRDIPGGYTF
cdr3_nt: TGTGCCAGCAGTAGGGACATCCCAGGGGGCTACACCTTC
v_call: TRBV6-5
clone_size: NA
d_call: NA
j_call: TRBJ1-2

cdr3_aa: CASSPGLAGVYEQFF
cdr3_nt: TGTGCCAGCAGCCCTGGACTAGCGGGAGTTTATGAGCAGTTCTTC
v_call: TRBV5-6
clone_size: few
d_call: TRBD2
j_call: TRBJ2-1

cdr3_aa: CASSVEGSTREQYF
cdr3_nt: TGTGCCAGCAGCGTAGAAGGGAGCACTAGGGAGCAGTACTTC
v_call: TRBV9
clone_size: NA
d_call: NA
j_call: TRBJ2-7

cdr3_aa: CASRIGSAVSYNEQFF
cdr3_nt: TGCGCCAGCAGGATTGGAAGCGCGGTTTCCTACAATGAGCAGTTCTTC
v_call: TRBV5-1
clone_size: NA
d_call: NA
j_call: TRBJ2-1

cdr3_aa: CASSQSGGYYGYTF
cdr3_nt: TGTGCCAGCAGTCAATCGGGGGGGTACTATGGCTACACCTTC
v_call: TRBV6-5
clone_size: NA
d_call: NA
j_call: TRBJ1-2

cdr3_aa: CASSVEASGRYEQYF
cdr3_nt: TGTGCCAGCAGCGTAGAGGCTAGCGGGAGATACGAGCAGTACTTC
v_call: TRBV9
clone_size: NA
d_call: TRBD2
j_call: TRBJ2-7

cdr3_aa: CASSVTSLTGELFF
cdr3_nt: TGTGCCAGCAGCGTAACTAGCTTGACCGGGGAGCTGTTTTTT
v_call: TRBV9
clone_size: once
d_call: NA
j_call: TRBJ2-2

cdr3_aa: CASSIGSGRGSYEQYF
cdr3_nt: TGTGCCAGTAGTATAGGTAGCGGGAGAGGCTCCTACGAGCAGTACTTC
v_call: TRBV19
clone_size: once
d_call: TRBD2
j_call: TRBJ2-7

cdr3_aa: CASSYLDRANEKLFF
cdr3_nt: TGTGCCAGCAGTTACCTGGACAGGGCTAATGAAAAACTGTTTTTT
v_call: TRBV6-5
clone_size: NA
d_call: TRBD1
j_call: TRBJ1-4